This T cell receptor (beta chain) came from a study of sequential checkpoint blockade in melanoma. Study overall: First-line arms were nivolumab then ipilimumab, or the reverse, randomized 1:1. After both sequences, patients received maintenance nivolumab.

V was pared by 0 bases and J by 6 bases, with 9 bases of the junction left unmatched. The V gene's germline CDR1 is LGHNA and CDR2 YSLEER. The CDR3 length is 16 residues. The protocol was immunoSEQ multiplex PCR, while the TCRdb copy is restricted to in-frame clones and leaves out a portion. The table lists 16,000 or so clones, over 70% of them singletons. Described treatment: randomized to nivolumab then ipilimumab (arm A) or the reverse (arm B). No patient had prior DNA-damaging chemotherapy. Live CD3+CD8+ CD19− CD56− cells were sorted from PBMCs. Sequences were derived from CD8+ T cells sorted from blood (inferred from file names), sampled from a patient given nivolumab and ipilimumab in sequence. This rearrangement joins TRBV4-3 to TRBJ2-3, with TRBD2 matching over 7 bases. The source is a human donor with melanoma. CDR3 amino acids: CASSQDAERDGDTQYF. DNA of the CDR3: TGCGCCAGCAGCCAAGATGCGGAGCGGGACGGGGATACGCAGTATTTT.